Following are 32 T cell receptor beta chains from one sample sequenced in a study of blood T cell repertoires in COVID-19. Only in-frame clones appear in the TCRdb table, and some are missing; sequencing was by immunoSEQ multiplex PCR. The repertoire holds 300,000 to 350,000 clones, with roughly 90% as singletons. Source material: peripheral blood. These receptors came from a man aged 18 to 30 with active or convalescent COVID-19.

Only one count was recorded for this clone. V gene TRBV20-1 combines with J gene TRBJ1-2; D gene uncertain. The ends were cut back, 4 bases at V and 8 bases at J, with 11 bases in the middle. The germline V gene has CDR1 DFQATT and CDR2 SNEGSKA (reference sequence). This CDR3 comprises 11 residues. CDR3 protein: CSAKEVLGYTF. CDR3 bases: TGCAGTGCTAAGGAGGTCCTCGGCTACACCTTC.

The gene calls are TRBV5-1 and TRBJ1-2, with D hard to call. CDR3 length: 12 amino acids. V was clipped by 0 bases and J by 10 bases, with 10 bases between them. Germline V lookup: CDR1 SGHRS, CDR2 YFSETQ. CDR3 sequence: CASSLGTPPYTF. The CDR3 DNA sequence: TGCGCCAGCAGCTTGGGGACTCCACCCTACACCTTC.

In this sample, this clone turned up a few times. J is TRBJ2-3 and V is TRBV12-5; a weak D match, TRBD2 (5 bases). From germline, CDR1 is LGHNT and CDR2 FRNRAP. V dropped 0 bases and J dropped 4 bases, with 20 bases sitting between them. The CDR3 has 18 residues. The CDR3 reads CASGLVRTDSMLPDTQYF. For the CDR3, the DNA is TGTGCTAGTGGTTTGGTACGGACGGACTCTATGCTTCCAGATACGCAGTATTTT.

The rearrangement uses TRBV15 and TRBJ2-7, with a weak D call TRBD1 (6 bases). CDR3 length equals 13 residues. Trimming left V 8 bases short and J 4 bases short, with 15 bases between. In germline, CDR1 is LNHNV, CDR2 YYDKDF (reference sequence). For the CDR3, the DNA is TGTGCCACCGGCCAGGGGCCCGGGTACGAGCAGTACTTC. As protein: CATGQGPGYEQYF.

Remarks on this clone: In the same sample, other DNA sequences code for this CDR3. The rearrangement links TRBV29-1 to TRBJ1-1, with D maybe TRBD1 (5 bases). Germline CDR1 reads SQVTM; CDR2 reads ANQGSEA. The CDR3 has 13 residues. The V end was cut by 4 bases, the J end by 0 bases, with 9 bases between. In DNA form, the CDR3 reads TGCAGCGTTGTGGGGGGGATGAACACTGAAGCTTTCTTT. Translating it yields CSVVGGMNTEAFF.

This chain connects TRBV7-8 to TRBJ1-4; D ambiguous. The length of the CDR3 is 14 residues. The germline V gene encodes CDR1 SGHVS and CDR2 FQNEAQ. V lost 0 bases to trimming and J lost 8 bases, with 10 bases between them. CDR3 coding DNA: TGTGCCAGCAGCTTAGCCCTATCCGCGGAAAAACTGTTTTTT. It specifies CASSLALSAEKLFF. The full variable domain, rest sourced from reference TRBV7-8 and TRBJ1-4, is GAGVSQSPRYKVAKRGQDVALRCDPISGHVSLFWYQQALGQGPEFLTYFQNEAQLDKSGLPSDRFFAERPEGSVSTLKIQRTQQEDSAVYLCASSLALSAEKLFFGSGTQLSVL.

The J gene is TRBJ1-5, the V gene TRBV6-5; D is unresolved. Trimming shortened V by 5 bases and J by 9 bases, and 14 bases separated the two germline ends. Germline V lookup: CDR1 MNHEY, CDR2 SVGAGI. The CDR3 consists of 13 residues. This chain's CDR3 is CASSIDTAGPQHF. CDR3 in DNA: TGTGCCAGCAGTATAGACACCGCCGGGCCCCAGCATTTT.

This sequence joins TRBV3-1 (or the pseudogene TRBV3-2) and TRBJ2-1; D not certain. The V end was cut by 0 bases, the J end by 2 bases, with 11 bases between. This CDR3 contains 16 residues. The germline gives CDR1 LGHDT, CDR2 YNNKEL (reference sequence). The CDR3, as DNA: TGTGCCAGCAGCCAAGATCGCCCCACAGCCTACAATGAGCAGTTCTTC. Translating it yields CASSQDRPTAYNEQFF.

This clone was recorded only once. J is TRBJ2-5 and V is TRBV7-2; 14 bases align to TRBD2. Germline V lookup: CDR1 SGHTA, CDR2 FQGNSA. The trim removed 4 bases at V and 4 bases at J, leaving 5 bases unmatched. CDR3 length equals 16 residues. The DNA of the CDR3 is TGTGCCAGCAGCTCGAGAGGACTAGCGGGAGGAGAGACCCAGTACTTC. Residues: CASSSRGLAGGETQYF.

The chain couples TRBV12-5 to TRBJ1-6, with TRBD1 as a possible D gene (5 bases). The V end lost 5 bases, the J end lost 1 base, and 18 bases lay between the germline ends. This CDR3 spans 18 amino acids. The germline gives CDR1 LGHNT, CDR2 FRNRAP. The CDR3 nucleotides read TGTGCTAGTGGTCTCTCCCTCCTCGGGGGGTCCTATAATTCACCCCTCCACTTT. It is translated as CASGLSLLGGSYNSPLHF.

V gene TRBV11-3 combines with J gene TRBJ2-1, with D possibly matching TRBD2 (6 bases). The germline CDR1 and CDR2 sequences are SGHNT and YENEEA. The CDR3 spans 13 residues. Trimming took 5 bases from V and 12 from J, leaving 17 bases between them. The chain's CDR3 is CASSEVGKEGQFF. The CDR3 DNA reads TGTGCCAGCAGCGAGGTGGGGAAGGAGGGGCAGTTCTTC.

V and J are TRBV7-9 and TRBJ2-2; 7 bases line up with TRBD1. Germline CDR1 is SEHNR and CDR2 is FQNEAQ (reference sequence). CDR3 length: 15 amino acids. Trimming removed 1 base from V and 3 bases from J; junction bases left unmatched: 2. The CDR3 region is CASSLGDRDTGELFF. CDR3 DNA: TGTGCCAGCAGCTTAGGGGACAGAGACACCGGGGAGCTGTTTTTT.

CDR3 in amino acids: CASSYRDSMPYEQYF. CDR3 nucleotides: TGTGCCAGCAGTTATCGGGACTCAATGCCCTACGAGCAGTACTTC. The chain combines TRBV6-2 or TRBV6-3 with TRBJ2-7; a possible D gene is TRBD2 (6 bases). This CDR3 has 15 residues. V dropped 3 bases and J dropped 2 bases, with 14 bases sitting between them. Germline V gene data show CDR1 as MNHEY and CDR2 as SVGEGT.

This clone was counted a single time. The chain has TRBV4-1 and TRBJ2-5, with 7 bases that match TRBD1. CDR3 size: 15 residues. V lost 4 bases to trimming and J lost 4 bases; unmatched junction nucleotides: 9. The V gene's germline CDR1 is MGHRA and CDR2 YSYEKL. This CDR3 is CASSPRQGDVETQYF. For the CDR3, the DNA is TGCGCCAGCAGCCCCCGCCAGGGGGACGTAGAGACCCAGTACTTC.

The rearrangement links TRBV20-1 to TRBJ1-4, with a weak D call TRBD1 (5 bases). There are 17 residues in the CDR3. CDR1 DFQATT and CDR2 SNEGSKA come from the germline V gene (reference sequence). V lost 3 bases and J 2 bases, leaving 19 bases between the germline ends. CDR3 sequence reads: CSASGARQGVTNEKLFF. The CDR3 nucleotides are TGCAGTGCTAGTGGGGCTCGGCAGGGTGTTACTAATGAAAAACTGTTTTTT.

The chain is built from TRBV19 and TRBJ2-5; 7 positions agree with TRBD2. This CDR3 comprises 14 residues. The J segment lost 2 bases and the V segment lost 3 bases, leaving 3 bases of the junction unmatched. Germline values: CDR1 LNHDA, CDR2 SQIVND (reference sequence). The CDR3, as DNA: TGTGCCAGTAGTATTTCGCGGGAGCAAGAGACCCAGTACTTC. It specifies CASSISREQETQYF.

The gene calls are TRBV5-1 and TRBJ2-3; D gene ambiguous. Germline V CDR1 and CDR2: SGHRS, YFSETQ. The ends were cut back, 0 bases at V and 2 bases at J, with 7 bases in the middle. CDR3 size: 14 residues. CDR3 in amino acids: CASSLDPVTDTQYF. The CDR3 region has the DNA TGCGCCAGCAGCTTGGATCCGGTCACAGATACGCAGTATTTT.

This clone appeared once. The chain links TRBV28 to TRBJ1-5, with 10 bases lining up with TRBD1. With V trimmed by 6 bases and J by 6 bases, 5 bases remained unmatched. This CDR3 is built from 14 residues. CDR1 is MDHEN and CDR2 is SYDVKM in the germline V gene. The DNA for the CDR3 is TGTGCCAGCAGAAAGGGGACAGGGGTTCAGCCCCAGCATTTT. This encodes CASRKGTGVQPQHF.

The V call is TRBV15, the J call TRBJ2-2, with D perhaps TRBD2 (5 bases). The germline V gene encodes CDR1 LNHNV and CDR2 YYDKDF (reference sequence). This CDR3 is built from 16 residues. V was trimmed by 2 bases and J by 6 bases, leaving 16 bases between them. CDR3 in amino acids: CATSRISGGRAGELFF. The CDR3 coding sequence is TGTGCCACCAGCAGAATCTCAGGCGGGCGGGCCGGGGAGCTGTTTTTT.

The chain uses TRBV14 and TRBJ2-2; D gene ambiguous. Germline CDR1 and CDR2: SGHDN and FVKESK. CDR3 size: 14 residues. With 7 bases removed from V and 4 bases from J, the gap between germline ends came to 13 bases. This CDR3 reads CASTDKPITGELFF. CDR3 bases: TGTGCCAGCACCGACAAGCCCATCACCGGGGAGCTGTTTTTT.

This clone is categorized as medium-sized. The CDR3 bases are TGTGCCAGCAGTGAGGGACAATACAATGAGCAGTTCTTC. Amino acid sequence: CASSEGQYNEQFF. The gene calls are TRBV6-4 and TRBJ2-1; tentative D call: TRBD1 (6 bases). Trimming left V 3 bases short and J 4 bases short, with 7 bases between. The length of the CDR3 is 13 residues. The germline gives CDR1 MRHNA, CDR2 SNTAGT.

V and J are TRBV2 and TRBJ2-3, with D possibly being TRBD2 (6 bases). The ends were cut back, 6 bases at V and 10 bases at J, with 11 bases in the middle. CDR3 length: 11 amino acids. In germline, CDR1 is SNHLY, CDR2 FYNNEI. CDR3 nucleotides: TGTGCCAGCAGGTCCGGGACTCCGCAGTATTTT. This sequence encodes CASRSGTPQYF. Full variable domain (missing parts from reference TRBV2 and TRBJ2-3): EPEVTQTPSHQVTQMGQEVILRCVPISNHLYFYWYRQILGQKVEFLVSFYNNEISEKSEIFDDQFSVERPDGSNFTLKIRSTKLEDSAMYFCASRSGTPQYFGPGTRLTVL.

This clone was counted many times. The chain has TRBV6-4 and TRBJ2-1, with TRBD2 matching over 13 bases. The CDR3 loop spans 15 amino acids. J gave up 5 bases and V 3 bases, and 1 base lay outside the gene matches. Germline V gene sequence: CDR1 MRHNA, CDR2 SNTAGT. The CDR3 region has the DNA TGTGCCAGCAGTGAAGGACTAGCGGGAGACAATGAGCAGTTCTTC. Protein: CASSEGLAGDNEQFF.

V and J are TRBV10-2 and TRBJ1-2, with 9 bases that match TRBD1. Germline V CDR1 and CDR2: WSHSY, SAAADI. The CDR3 has 15 amino acids. V was clipped by 3 bases and J by 3 bases; unmatched bases: 5. In DNA, the CDR3 is TGCGCCAGCAGTGACGGTTGGGACAGGGACTATGGCTACACCTTC. It encodes CASSDGWDRDYGYTF.

The rearrangement joins TRBV2 to TRBJ1-2; maybe TRBD1 (5 bases). Germline V lookup: CDR1 SNHLY, CDR2 FYNNEI. This CDR3 is 15 amino acids long. The V and J ends lost 6 bases and 4 bases respectively, with 18 bases between them. This CDR3 reads CASRPLGVFGYGYTF. DNA of the CDR3: TGTGCCAGCAGGCCCTTAGGGGTTTTTGGCTATGGCTACACCTTC.

This chain links TRBV4-1 with TRBJ2-1, with TRBD1 matching 12 bases. V lost 5 bases, J lost 8 bases, and 16 bases stayed unmatched. This CDR3 contains 18 residues. Germline CDR1 is MGHRA and CDR2 is YSYEKL. The CDR3 DNA reads as TGCGCCAGCAGCGGACTGACCGGGACAGGGGGCGTGCGGGATGAGCAGTTCTTC. This encodes CASSGLTGTGGVRDEQFF.

The CDR3 DNA is TGTGCCAGCAGTCTACCGGGACTAGACCAGTTCTTC. It translates to CASSLPGLDQFF. The chain has TRBV27 and TRBJ2-1, with TRBD2 matching over 8 bases. The CDR3 has 12 amino acids. Germline CDR1 is MNHEY and CDR2 is SMNVEV (reference sequence). Germline trimming cut 5 bases from V and 13 bases from J; bases unmatched to any gene: 7.

The J gene is TRBJ1-2, the V gene TRBV7-9; 11 bases are shared with TRBD1. CDR3 length: 18 residues. J lost 1 base, V lost 4 bases, and 11 bases had no gene match. Germline V gives CDR1 SEHNR, CDR2 FQNEAQ (reference sequence). CDR3: CASSYSPGTGGGNYGYTF. The CDR3 DNA sequence: TGTGCCAGCAGCTACAGTCCCGGGACAGGGGGTGGTAACTATGGCTACACCTTC.

The V and J genes are TRBV3-1 (or the pseudogene TRBV3-2) and TRBJ2-2; 7 bases are a match to TRBD2. CDR3 length: 16 amino acids. Germline values: CDR1 LGHDT, CDR2 YNNKEL (reference sequence). V shed 0 bases and J 5 bases; nucleotides not matched to a gene: 6. CDR3 DNA: TGTGCCAGCAGCCAAGAGGAACTAGCGTCAACCGGGGAGCTGTTTTTT. It is translated as CASSQEELASTGELFF.

This chain links TRBV6-1 with TRBJ1-2, with D possibly being TRBD1 (5 bases). The CDR3 extends over 16 amino acids. Trimming took off 3 bases at V and 13 bases at J, with 27 bases between the two ends. CDR1 and CDR2 from the germline V gene are MNHNS and SASEGT. CDR3 loop: CASSDWRGLEVRGFTF. In DNA, the CDR3 is TGTGCCAGCAGTGATTGGCGAGGGTTGGAGGTACGGGGGTTCACCTTC.

CDR3 nucleotide sequence: TGTGCCAGCAGTTCCCTACCGGGACAGGGGGTAAATGAGCAGTTCTTC. Encoded protein: CASSSLPGQGVNEQFF. The rearrangement links TRBV27 to TRBJ2-1; 11 positions match TRBD1. The CDR3 contains 16 residues. Germline-derived CDR1 and CDR2 are MNHEY and SMNVEV (reference sequence). V dropped 4 bases and J dropped 7; count of bases not matched to a gene: 9.

The chain uses TRBV4-2 and TRBJ2-3, with 10 bases identical to TRBD2. This CDR3 region has 16 residues. The V gene's germline CDR1 is LGHNA and CDR2 YNFKEQ. With V trimmed by 3 bases and J by 1 base, 4 bases remained unmatched. CDR3 sequence reads: CASSHPLAGRTDTQYF. The CDR3 region has the DNA TGTGCCAGCAGCCACCCACTAGCGGGGCGCACAGATACGCAGTATTTT.